The clone carrying this T cell receptor beta chain has ten or more counts. The antigen is unknown. This sample was included in a study of T cell repertoires in cytomegalovirus infection. Study-wide points: Clonotype analysis showed dominance of the ex vivo response by HLA-C-restricted CMV-specific TCR beta clonotypes.

Using its own MiXCR run on the reads, TCRdb lists one record per CDR3 protein. Here the sample spans about 300,000 distinct CDR3 sequences, about 23% being singletons. CDR1 is SGHTA, CDR2 FQGTGA, per germline. The CDR3 sequence is 13 residues long. The V and J ends lost 5 bases and 7 bases respectively, with 14 bases between them. The receptor was isolated from a human donor in good health (CMV status not recorded). Some clones in this sample may be carry-over from other donors' samples. J is TRBJ1-1 and V is TRBV7-3; possible D gene TRBD1, 5 bases. The sequenced sample consisted of PBMCs. In DNA, the CDR3 is TGTGCCAGCAGCACACAAGGAGGGGTTGAAGCTTTCTTT. The encoded protein is CASSTQGGVEAFF.